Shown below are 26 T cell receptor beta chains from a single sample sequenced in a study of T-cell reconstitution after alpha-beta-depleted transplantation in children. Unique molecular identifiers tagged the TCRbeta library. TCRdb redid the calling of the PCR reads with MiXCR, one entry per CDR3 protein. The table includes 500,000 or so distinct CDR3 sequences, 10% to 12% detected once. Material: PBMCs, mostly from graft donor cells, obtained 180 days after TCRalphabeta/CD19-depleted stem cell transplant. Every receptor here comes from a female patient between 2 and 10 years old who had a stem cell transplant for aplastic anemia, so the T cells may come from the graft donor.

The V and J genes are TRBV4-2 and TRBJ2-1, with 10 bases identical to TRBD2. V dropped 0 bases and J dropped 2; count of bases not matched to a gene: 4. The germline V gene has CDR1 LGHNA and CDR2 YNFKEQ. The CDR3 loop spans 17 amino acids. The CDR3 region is CASSQESSGSTYNEQFF. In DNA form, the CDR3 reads TGTGCCAGCAGCCAAGAGTCTAGCGGGAGCACCTACAATGAGCAGTTCTTC.

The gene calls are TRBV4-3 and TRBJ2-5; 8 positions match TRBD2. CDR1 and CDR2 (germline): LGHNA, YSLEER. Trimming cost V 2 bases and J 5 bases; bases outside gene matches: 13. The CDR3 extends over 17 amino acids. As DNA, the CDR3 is TGCGCCAGCAGCCAACGACGGGAGGGCCGTTTTGTGGAGACCCAGTACTTC. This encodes CASSQRREGRFVETQYF.

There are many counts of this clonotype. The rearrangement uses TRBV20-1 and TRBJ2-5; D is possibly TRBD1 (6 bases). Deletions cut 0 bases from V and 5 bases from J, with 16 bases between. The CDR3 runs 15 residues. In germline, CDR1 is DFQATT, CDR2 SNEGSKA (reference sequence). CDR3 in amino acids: CSARDGIRGSETQYF. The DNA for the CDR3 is TGCAGTGCTAGAGATGGCATCAGGGGCAGCGAGACCCAGTACTTC.

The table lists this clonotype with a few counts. The CDR3 spells CASSYSRTRSSMGQFF. DNA for the CDR3: TGTGCCAGCAGTTACTCGAGAACAAGGTCTTCAATGGGGCAGTTCTTC. V and J are TRBV6-5 and TRBJ2-1; no reliable D call. The V end lost 0 bases, the J end lost 12 bases, and 21 bases lay between the germline ends. Germline loops: CDR1 MNHEY, CDR2 SVGAGI. This CDR3 region has 16 residues.

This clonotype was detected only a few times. This CDR3 is CASSRPSDSYNEQFF. The CDR3 DNA follows: TGTGCCAGCAGCAGACCTAGCGACTCCTACAATGAGCAGTTCTTC. This chain connects TRBV7-9 to TRBJ2-1; the D gene is possibly TRBD2 (6 bases). Germline V gene data show CDR1 as SEHNR and CDR2 as FQNEAQ (reference sequence). The V end was cut by 5 bases, the J end by 0 bases, with 11 bases between. The CDR3 extends over 15 amino acids.

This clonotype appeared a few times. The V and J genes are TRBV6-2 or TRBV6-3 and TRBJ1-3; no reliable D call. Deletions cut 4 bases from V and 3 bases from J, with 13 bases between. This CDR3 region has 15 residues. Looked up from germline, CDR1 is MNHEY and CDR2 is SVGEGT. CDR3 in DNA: TGTGCCAGCAGTTTTGACCGGCGCCTTGGAAACACCATATATTTT. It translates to CASSFDRRLGNTIYF.

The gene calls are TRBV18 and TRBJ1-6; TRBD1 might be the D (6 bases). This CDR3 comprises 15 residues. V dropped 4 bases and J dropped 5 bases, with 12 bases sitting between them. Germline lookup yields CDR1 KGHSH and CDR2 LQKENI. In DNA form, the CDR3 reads TGTGCCAGCTCACTGCTCGGACAGAATAATTCACCCCTCCACTTT. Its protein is CASSLLGQNNSPLHF. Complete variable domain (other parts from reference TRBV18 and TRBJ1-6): NAGVMQNPRHLVRRRGQEARLRCSPMKGHSHVYWYRQLPEEGLKFMVYLQKENIIDESGMPKERFSAEFPKEGPSILRIQQVVRGDSAAYFCASSLLGQNNSPLHFGNGTRLTVT.

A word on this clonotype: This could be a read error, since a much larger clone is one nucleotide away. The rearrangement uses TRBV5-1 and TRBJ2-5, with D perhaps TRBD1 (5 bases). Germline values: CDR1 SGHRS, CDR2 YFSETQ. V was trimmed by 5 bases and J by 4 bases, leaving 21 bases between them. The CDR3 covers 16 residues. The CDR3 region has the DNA TGCGCCAGCAGTATCCAGGACACGGGCGCAGGAGAGACCCAGTACTTC. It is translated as CASSIQDTGAGETQYF.

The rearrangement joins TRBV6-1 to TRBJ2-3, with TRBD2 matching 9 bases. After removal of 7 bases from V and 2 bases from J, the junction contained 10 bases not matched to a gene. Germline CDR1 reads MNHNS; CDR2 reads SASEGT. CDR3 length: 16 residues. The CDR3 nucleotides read TGTGCCAGCAATCCGAACGCGGGAGGGTACACAGATACGCAGTATTTT. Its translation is CASNPNAGGYTDTQYF.

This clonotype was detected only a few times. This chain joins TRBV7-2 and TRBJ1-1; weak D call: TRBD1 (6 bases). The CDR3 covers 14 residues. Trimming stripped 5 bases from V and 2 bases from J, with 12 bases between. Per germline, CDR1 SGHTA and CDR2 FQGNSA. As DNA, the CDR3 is TGTGCCAGCAGCAAACAACAGGGTAACACTGAAGCTTTCTTT. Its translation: CASSKQQGNTEAFF.

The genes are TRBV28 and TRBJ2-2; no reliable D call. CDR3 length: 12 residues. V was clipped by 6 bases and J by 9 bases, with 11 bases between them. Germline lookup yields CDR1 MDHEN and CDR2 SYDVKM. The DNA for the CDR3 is TGTGCCAGCAGGGTGTGGACCCGGGAGCTGTTTTTT. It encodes CASRVWTRELFF.

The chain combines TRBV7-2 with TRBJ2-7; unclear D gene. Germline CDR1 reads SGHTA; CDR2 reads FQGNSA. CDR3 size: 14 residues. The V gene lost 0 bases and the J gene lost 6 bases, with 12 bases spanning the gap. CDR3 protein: CASSLATGPFEQYF. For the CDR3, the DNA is TGTGCCAGCAGCTTAGCGACCGGACCTTTCGAGCAGTACTTC.

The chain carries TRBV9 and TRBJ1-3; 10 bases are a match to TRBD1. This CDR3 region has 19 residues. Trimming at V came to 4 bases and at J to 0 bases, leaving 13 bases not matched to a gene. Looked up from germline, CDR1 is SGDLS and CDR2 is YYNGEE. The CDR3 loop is CASSPAGTGAPYSGNTIYF. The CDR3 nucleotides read TGTGCCAGCAGCCCCGCCGGGACAGGGGCCCCCTACTCTGGAAACACCATATATTTT.

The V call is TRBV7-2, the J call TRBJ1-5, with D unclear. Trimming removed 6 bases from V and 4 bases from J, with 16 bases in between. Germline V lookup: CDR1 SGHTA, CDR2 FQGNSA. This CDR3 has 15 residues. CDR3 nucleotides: TGTGCCAGCAGTCACCCGCCTCTTATGAATCAGCCCCAGCATTTT. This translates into CASSHPPLMNQPQHF.

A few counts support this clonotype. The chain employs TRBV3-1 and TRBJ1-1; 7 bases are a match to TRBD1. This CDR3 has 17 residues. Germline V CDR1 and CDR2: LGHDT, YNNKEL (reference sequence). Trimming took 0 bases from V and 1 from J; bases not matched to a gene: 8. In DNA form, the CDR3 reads TGTGCCAGCAGCCAAGATGGGAACAGGGGAACGAACACTGAAGCTTTCTTT. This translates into CASSQDGNRGTNTEAFF.

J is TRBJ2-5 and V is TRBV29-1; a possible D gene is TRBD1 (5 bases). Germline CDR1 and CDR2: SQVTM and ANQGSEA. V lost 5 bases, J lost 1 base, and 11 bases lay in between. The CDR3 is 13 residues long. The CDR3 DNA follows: TGCAGCGTTCCCCGACAGCGCCAAGAGACCCAGTACTTC. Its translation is CSVPRQRQETQYF.

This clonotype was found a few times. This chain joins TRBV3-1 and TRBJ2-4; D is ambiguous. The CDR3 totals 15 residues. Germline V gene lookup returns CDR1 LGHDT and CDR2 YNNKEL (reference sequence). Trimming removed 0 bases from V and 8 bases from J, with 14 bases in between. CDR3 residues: CASSQDKARSDIQYF. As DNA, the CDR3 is TGTGCCAGCAGCCAAGATAAGGCAAGGTCTGACATTCAGTACTTC.

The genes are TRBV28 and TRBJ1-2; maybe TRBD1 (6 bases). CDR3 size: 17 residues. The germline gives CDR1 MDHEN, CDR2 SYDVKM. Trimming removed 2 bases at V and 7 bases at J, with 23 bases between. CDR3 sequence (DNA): TGTGCCAGCAGTTTAAGGGGGGAGACAGGAGTCCTCGGTGGCTACACCTTC. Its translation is CASSLRGETGVLGGYTF.

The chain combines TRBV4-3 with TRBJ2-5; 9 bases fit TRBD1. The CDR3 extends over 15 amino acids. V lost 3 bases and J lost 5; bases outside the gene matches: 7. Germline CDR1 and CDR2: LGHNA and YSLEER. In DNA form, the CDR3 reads TGCGCCAGCAGCCACCGGGACAGGGCAGGGGAGACCCAGTACTTC. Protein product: CASSHRDRAGETQYF.

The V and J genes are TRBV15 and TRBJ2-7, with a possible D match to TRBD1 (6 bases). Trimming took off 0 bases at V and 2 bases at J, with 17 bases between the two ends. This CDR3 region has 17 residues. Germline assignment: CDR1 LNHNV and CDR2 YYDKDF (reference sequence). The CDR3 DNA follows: TGTGCCACCAGCAGAGAATGGGGGCTCTCAAGGGCCTACGAGCAGTACTTC. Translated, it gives CATSREWGLSRAYEQYF.

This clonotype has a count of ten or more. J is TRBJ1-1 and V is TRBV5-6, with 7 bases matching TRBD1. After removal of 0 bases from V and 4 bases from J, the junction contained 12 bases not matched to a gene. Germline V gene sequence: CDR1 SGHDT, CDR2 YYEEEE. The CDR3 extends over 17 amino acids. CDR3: CASSLVQGRQIVTEAFF. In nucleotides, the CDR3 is TGTGCCAGCAGCTTGGTACAGGGGAGGCAGATTGTCACTGAAGCTTTCTTT. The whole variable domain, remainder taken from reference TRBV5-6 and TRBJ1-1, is DAGVTQSPTHLIKTRGQQVTLRCSPKSGHDTVSWYQQALGQGPQFIFQYYEEEERQRGNFPDRFSGHQFPNYSSELNVNALLLGDSALYLCASSLVQGRQIVTEAFFGQGTRLTVV.

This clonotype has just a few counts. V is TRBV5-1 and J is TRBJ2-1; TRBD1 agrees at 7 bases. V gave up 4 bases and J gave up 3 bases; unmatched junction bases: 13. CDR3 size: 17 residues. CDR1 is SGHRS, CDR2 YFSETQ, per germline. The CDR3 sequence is CASSPARQGRFYNEQFF. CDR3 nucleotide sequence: TGCGCCAGCAGCCCCGCCCGACAGGGTCGATTCTACAATGAGCAGTTCTTC.

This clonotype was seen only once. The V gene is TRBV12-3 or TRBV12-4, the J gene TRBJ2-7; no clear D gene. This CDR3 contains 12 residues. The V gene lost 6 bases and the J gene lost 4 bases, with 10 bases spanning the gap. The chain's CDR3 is CASRLGAYEQYF. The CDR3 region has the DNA TGTGCCAGCAGGCTAGGTGCTTACGAGCAGTACTTC.

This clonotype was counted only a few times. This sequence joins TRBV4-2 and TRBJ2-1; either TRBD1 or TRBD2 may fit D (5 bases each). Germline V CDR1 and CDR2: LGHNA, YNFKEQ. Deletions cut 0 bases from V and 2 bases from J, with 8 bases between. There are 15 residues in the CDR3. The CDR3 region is CASSQDWGTYNEQFF. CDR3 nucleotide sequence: TGTGCCAGCAGCCAAGATTGGGGGACCTACAATGAGCAGTTCTTC.

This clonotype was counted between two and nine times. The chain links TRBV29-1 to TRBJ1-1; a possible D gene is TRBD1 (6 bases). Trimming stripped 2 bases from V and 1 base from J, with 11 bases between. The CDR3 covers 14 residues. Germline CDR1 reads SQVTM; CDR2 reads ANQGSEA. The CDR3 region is CSVERDTRNTEAFF. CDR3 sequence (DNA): TGCAGCGTTGAAAGGGACACAAGGAACACTGAAGCTTTCTTT.

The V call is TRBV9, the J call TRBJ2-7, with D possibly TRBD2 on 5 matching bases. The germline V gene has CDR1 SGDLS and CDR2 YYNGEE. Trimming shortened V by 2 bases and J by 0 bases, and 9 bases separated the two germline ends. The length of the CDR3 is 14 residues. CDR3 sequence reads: CASSVEGSSYEQYF. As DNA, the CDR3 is TGTGCCAGCAGCGTCGAGGGAAGCTCCTACGAGCAGTACTTC.